The 5 T cell receptor beta chains below were found in one sample sequenced in a study of OX40 agonist ivuxolimab in advanced cancers. Data came from immunoSEQ multiplex PCR; TCRdb stores just in-frame clones and leaves some out. This table holds about 93,000 clones, 94% found once. Material: CD4+ or CD8+ T cells sorted from blood, obtained in a trial of the OX40 agonist ivuxolimab. Receptors were obtained from an adult with an advanced solid tumor such as melanoma, head and neck, liver or kidney cancer.

The chain employs TRBV11-2 and TRBJ1-5; a possible D gene is TRBD1 (5 bases). CDR1 and CDR2 (germline): SGHAT, FQNNGV. The CDR3 extends over 14 amino acids. The V end was cut by 4 bases, the J end by 3 bases, with 10 bases between. In DNA form, the CDR3 reads TGTGCCAGCAGCTCCTGGGGCGTCAATCAGCCCCAGCATTTT. Translation: CASSSWGVNQPQHF.

The chain links TRBV27 to TRBJ2-7; no clear D gene. Germline CDR1 MNHEY, CDR2 SMNVEV (reference sequence). Between the trimmed V and J ends, which lost 2 bases and 7 bases, there was a span of 15 bases. The CDR3 loop spans 14 amino acids. The CDR3 region has the DNA TGTGCCAGCAGTTTAGGGTCAGGACGGCGAGAGCAGTACTTC. Its translation is CASSLGSGRREQYF.

The gene calls are TRBV2 and TRBJ2-5; 9 bases align to TRBD1. The J call may be mistaken, given a closer DNA end match to TRBJ2-7. The CDR3 is made up of 17 amino acids. From germline, CDR1 is SNHLY and CDR2 FYNNEI. CDR3 DNA: TGTGCCAGCAGGGTTATAACAGGGGGCCCGGTTTCCTACGAGCAGTACTTC. This sequence encodes CASRVITGGPVSYEQYF.

The chain recombines TRBV7-6 with TRBJ2-7, with a tentative D call TRBD1 (6 bases). V shed 3 bases and J shed 2 bases, with 8 bases lying between them. Germline CDR1 SGHVS, CDR2 FNYEAQ. The CDR3 totals 13 residues. The CDR3 DNA reads as TGTGCCAGCAGCTTGGACAGTACCTACGAGCAGTACTTC. Translation: CASSLDSTYEQYF.

The CDR3 bases are TGTGCCAGCAGCTTGGAACTAGTGATGACAGATACGCAGTATTTT. Protein: CASSLELVMTDTQYF. This rearrangement joins TRBV5-5 to TRBJ2-3; perhaps TRBD2 as D (5 bases). The CDR3 is 15 amino acids. Trimming took 0 bases from V and 3 from J, leaving 11 bases between them. Germline V gene data show CDR1 as SGHKS and CDR2 as YYEKEE (reference sequence).